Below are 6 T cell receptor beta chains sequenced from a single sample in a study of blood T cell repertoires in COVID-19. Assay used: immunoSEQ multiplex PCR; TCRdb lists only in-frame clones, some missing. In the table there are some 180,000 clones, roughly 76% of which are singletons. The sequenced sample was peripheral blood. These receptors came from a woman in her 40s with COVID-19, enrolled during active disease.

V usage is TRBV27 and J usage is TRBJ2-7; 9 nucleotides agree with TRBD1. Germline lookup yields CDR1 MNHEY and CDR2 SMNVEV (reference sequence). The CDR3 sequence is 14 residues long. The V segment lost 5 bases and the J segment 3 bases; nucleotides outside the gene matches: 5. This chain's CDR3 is CASSLQGASYEQYF. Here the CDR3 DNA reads TGTGCCAGCAGTCTACAGGGGGCAAGCTACGAGCAGTACTTC.

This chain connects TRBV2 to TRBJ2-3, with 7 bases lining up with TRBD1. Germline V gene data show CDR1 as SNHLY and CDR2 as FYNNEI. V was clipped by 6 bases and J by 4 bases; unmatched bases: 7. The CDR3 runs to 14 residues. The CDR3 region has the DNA TGTGCCAGCAGCTACAGGGGTCGGGCAGATACGCAGTATTTT. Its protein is CASSYRGRADTQYF. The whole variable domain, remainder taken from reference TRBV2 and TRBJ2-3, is EPEVTQTPSHQVTQMGQEVILRCVPISNHLYFYWYRQILGQKVEFLVSFYNNEISEKSEIFDDQFSVERPDGSNFTLKIRSTKLEDSAMYFCASSYRGRADTQYFGPGTRLTVL.

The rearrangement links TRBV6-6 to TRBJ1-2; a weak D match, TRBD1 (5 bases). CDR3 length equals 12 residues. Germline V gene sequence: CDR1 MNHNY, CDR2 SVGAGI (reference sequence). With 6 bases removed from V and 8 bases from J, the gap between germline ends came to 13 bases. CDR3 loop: CASSSGLYGYTF. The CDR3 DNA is TGTGCCAGCAGCTCAGGGTTGTACGGCTACACCTTC.

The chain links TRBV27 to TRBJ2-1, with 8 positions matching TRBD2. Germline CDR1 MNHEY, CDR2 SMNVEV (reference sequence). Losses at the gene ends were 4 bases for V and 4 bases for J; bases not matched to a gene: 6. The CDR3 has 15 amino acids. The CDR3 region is CASSSGTRTYNEQFF. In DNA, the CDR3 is TGTGCCAGCAGTTCTGGGACTAGGACTTACAATGAGCAGTTCTTC.

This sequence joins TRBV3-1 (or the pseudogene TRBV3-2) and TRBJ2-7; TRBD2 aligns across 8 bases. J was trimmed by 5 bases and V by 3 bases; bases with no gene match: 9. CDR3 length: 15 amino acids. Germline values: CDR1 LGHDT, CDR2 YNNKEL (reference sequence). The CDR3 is CASSHTSGTTHEQYF. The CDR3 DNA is TGTGCCAGCAGCCACACTAGCGGCACCACCCACGAGCAGTACTTC.

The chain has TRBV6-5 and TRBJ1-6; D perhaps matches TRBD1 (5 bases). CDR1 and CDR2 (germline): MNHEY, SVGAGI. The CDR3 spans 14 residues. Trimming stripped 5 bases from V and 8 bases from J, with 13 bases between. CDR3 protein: CASSLGRVDSPLHF. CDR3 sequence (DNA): TGTGCCAGCAGTCTAGGCAGGGTAGATTCACCCCTCCACTTT.